This T cell receptor beta chain stems from a study of blood T cells in healthy people across ages. General study points: When set beside aged donors, long-lived donors presented more naive CD4+ cells and higher diversity. A strong correlation between TCR beta diversity and naive T cell percentage was seen.

The CDR3 covers 14 residues. V lost 5 bases and J lost 5, with 13 bases in between. Germline loops: CDR1 MNHNS, CDR2 SASEGT. A second PCR of 7 to 11 cycles used a sample-barcoded 5' primer and a J-beta primer mix. One entry per CDR3 protein, called by TCRdb with MiXCR from the 5' RACE reads. The repertoire holds about a million distinct CDR3 sequences, with just over 50% as singletons. Every sample had a minimum of 6.5 million PBMCs isolated. Points on this clonotype: Its antigen is undetermined.

The origin of this receptor is a woman aged 55-75 years in good health. The chain employs TRBV6-1 and TRBJ2-1, with D hard to call. The sample consisted of blood. CDR3 residues: CASSLDTINNEQFF. As DNA, the CDR3 is TGTGCCAGCAGTCTAGACACCATAAACAATGAGCAGTTCTTC.